This is a list of T cell receptor beta chains from one sample in a study of CD4 T cells in relation to SARS-CoV-2 and coronaviruses. The method was immunoSEQ multiplex PCR; TCRdb's version includes in-frame clones alone and lacks a portion of them. The profile covers 35,000 to 45,000 clones, with around 87% appearing a single time and 9.2% taken by the ten largest. Sequencing used memory CD4+ T cells from PBMCs. The source of these receptors is an adult with COVID-19. Each CDR3 is given with its conserved first and last residue. The order of the fields is V gene, CDR3 length, D gene, clone size, J gene, CDR3 protein, CDR3 DNA. D genes are given only for firm matches. The size field is filled for only some rows; it gives once, few, many or a size class.

TRBV15	13	-	-	TRBJ1-1	CATSRDRGVEAFF	TGTGCCACCAGCAGAGATCGCGGAGTAGAAGCTTTCTTT
TRBV7-9	14	-	-	TRBJ2-1	CASSLDDHYNEQFF	TGTGCCAGCAGCCTCGATGATCACTACAATGAGCAGTTCTTC
TRBV30	16	TRBD1	-	TRBJ1-2	CAWSGQTSGQGYGYTF	TGTGCCTGGAGTGGACAGACCTCGGGACAGGGCTATGGCTACACCTTC
TRBV7-3	17	-	-	TRBJ2-3	CASSLTASRTVGDTQYF	TGTGCCAGCAGCTTAACGGCCTCCCGGACAGTGGGAGATACGCAGTATTTT
TRBV2	14	TRBD1	-	TRBJ1-6	CASSATGGRSPLHF	TGTGCCAGCAGCGCCACAGGGGGTAGATCACCCCTCCACTTT
TRBV4-2	15	-	-	TRBJ1-6	CASSQAGTPNSPLHF	TGTGCCAGCAGCCAAGCGGGGACACCGAATTCACCCCTCCACTTT
TRBV7-9	16	TRBD2	-	TRBJ2-5	CASRLSGAGVQETQYF	TGTGCCAGCAGACTGAGCGGAGCGGGGGTACAAGAGACCCAGTACTTC
TRBV28	17	TRBD1	-	TRBJ2-7	CASSLIGRQGAGYEQYF	TGTGCCAGCAGTTTAATAGGCAGACAGGGGGCGGGATACGAGCAGTACTTC
TRBV6-1	14	TRBD2	-	TRBJ2-7	CASSEAGGYYEQYF	TGTGCCAGCAGTGAAGCGGGGGGGTACTACGAGCAGTACTTC
TRBV9	16	TRBD2	-	TRBJ2-3	CASSALERGGPDTQYF	TGTGCCAGCAGCGCTCTGGAACGGGGGGGCCCAGATACGCAGTATTTT
TRBV7-2	13	-	-	TRBJ1-1	CASSLARGIEAFF	TGTGCCAGCAGCTTAGCGCGGGGGATCGAAGCTTTCTTT
TRBV18	13	-	-	TRBJ2-5	CASHGGNEETQYF	TGTGCCAGCCACGGGGGAAATGAGGAGACCCAGTACTTC
TRBV5-6	19	-	-	TRBJ1-5	CASSLYRAAGGASNQPQHF	TGTGCCAGCAGCTTGTATCGTGCGGCTGGGGGAGCGAGCAATCAGCCCCAGCATTTT
TRBV2	16	TRBD2	-	TRBJ2-1	CASSAQRGVPYNEQFF	TGTGCCAGCAGTGCCCAGCGGGGGGTTCCCTACAATGAGCAGTTCTTC
TRBV28	14	-	-	TRBJ2-3	CASSLPAGLHTQYF	TGTGCCAGCAGTTTACCGGCGGGACTTCATACGCAGTATTTT
TRBV7-2	15	TRBD1	-	TRBJ2-4	CASSLASGGQNIQYF	TGTGCCAGCAGCTTAGCGTCAGGGGGCCAAAACATTCAGTACTTC
TRBV4-1	15	-	once	TRBJ1-5	CASSQVDVVGQPQHF	TGCGCCAGCAGCCAAGTTGACGTTGTGGGTCAGCCCCAGCATTTT
TRBV18	14	-	-	TRBJ2-3	CASSPPAGTDTQYF	TGTGCCAGCTCACCCCCGGCCGGTACAGATACGCAGTATTTT